What follows is one T cell receptor beta chain and its context. This clonotype has a single count. Its antigen is unknown. Base quality data are lacking; no much larger clone is found one base away. Just one read gives weak support. These data come from a study of T cells in Graves' hyperthyroidism and ophthalmopathy (dated by TCRdb to between 2017 and 2020). Background on the whole study: Peripheral blood samples were taken at the time of initial diagnosis, prior to any treatment. To identify TCR V-J signatures that set the groups apart, the researchers used a discovery cohort of roughly 100 patients, made up of roughly 40 with Graves' ophthalmopathy and some 56 with stable Graves' hyperthyroidism. An independent validation cohort of under 20 hyperthyroidism patients and roughly 16 patients who later progressed to ophthalmopathy tested prospective prediction of ophthalmopathy. The 100 or so discovery patients were randomly split 7:3 into training and test sets. In addition, the study compared T-cell repertoires in thyroid tissue and in blood from several Graves' hyperthyroidism patients. Once sampling was done, hyperthyroidism patients were given methimazole at a starting dose of 30 mg daily, whereas ophthalmopathy patients were given high-dose intravenous methylprednisolone. TCR Vbeta CDR3 sequencing of 120 to 150 peripheral blood samples (around 45 ophthalmopathy, about 74 hyperthyroidism and some 17 progressor patients) is reported in the paper. What the study reported, not specific to this receptor: Sample size was not statistically predetermined, and blinding of investigators to group allocation was not performed. Most expanded thyroid clonotypes (frequency above 0.001) were also detected in blood, suggesting blood repertoires may reflect thyroid immune responses. During validation, the model predicted progression to ophthalmopathy a median of about 5.9 months ahead of onset, with approximately 70% sensitivity and 72% to 80% specificity. In cross-validation, a model built on a 13 V-J signature told ophthalmopathy apart from stable hyperthyroidism with approximately 90% sensitivity and roughly 82% specificity, and in testing the same model reached 80%/75%.

A patient counted as having stable Graves' hyperthyroidism if no progression to ophthalmopathy occurred over 18 months of follow-up. Hyperthyroidism patients were newly diagnosed, with disease duration under 2 months, and aged 18 to 65 years. The study excluded patients with uncontrolled infections, other autoimmune diseases, pregnancy or lactation. Diagnoses were established on the basis of clinical symptoms, serum thyroxine and TRAb, thyroid ultrasound, and orbital computed tomography. PBMCs were isolated from more than 8 ml of fresh peripheral blood by Ficoll-Paque density gradient centrifugation. Total RNA was extracted with Trizol reagent, and quality was checked on an Agilent 2100 Bioanalyzer. TCR beta CDR3 regions were amplified from RNA transcripts. For the first round of RT-PCR on the TCR CDR3, the HTBI primer set was used together with the Qiagen OneStep RT-PCR kit. Libraries were constructed in a second round of multiplex PCR, after which size selection and purification were carried out. Libraries were sequenced paired-end with 100 bp reads on an Illumina HiSeq2000. The paper's processing steps were these. SOAPnuke was used to process the raw data, removing reads that contained adapters or uncalled bases, had a mean Phred below 15, or lacked an exact match to the constant primer or identifier. High-quality paired reads were merged using COPE v1.2.5, and each unique nucleotide sequence was defined as a clonotype. MiTCR v1.1 was used to align the clonotypes against IMGT TRBV, TRBD and TRBJ reference segments. Analysis was restricted to V-J combinations with a frequency above 0.0001, which covered about 99% of repertoires. The TCS score was defined as the ratio of F50 (clonal expansion) to E x V (chaos), calculated using BLOSUM62-based TCRdist between CDR3 peptides within each V-J. Welch's t-statistics and random forest reduced 500 to 550 V-J features to 13, which were used in a naive Bayes classifier (R e1071). Starting from the raw public reads, TCRdb applied fastp trimming at Q25, assembled clones with MiXCR and retained in-frame beta chains. Rows with one shared CDR3 protein collapse into an entry with the most common genes and DNA. TCRdb's processing, not the authors', yielded these V and J calls. In this sample the table shows about 720,000 distinct CDR3 sequences, around 17% of which occur a single time. The top ten hold around 7.7% of the sample.

CDR1 and CDR2 are read off the germline V gene as SGHNT and YENEEA. V is trimmed back by 4 bases and J by 2 bases, and the junction contains 15 bases that no gene match accounts for. Measured from the cysteine to the phenylalanine, the CDR3 is 18 residues long. Solely the CDR3 DNA is kept, with 54 bases framed from the first base. This receptor was obtained from a man in his late teens or twenties with Graves' hyperthyroidism. The chain joins TRBV11-3 to TRBJ2-3; 7 bases in the junction line up with TRBD1. Material: blood. The CDR3 sequence is CASSSRSNRGVPTDTQYF. The bases are TGTGCCAGCAGCTCCCGAAGCAACAGGGGCGTCCCCACAGATACGCAGTATTTT.